The rows below give T cell receptor beta chains drawn from one sample of a study of T-cell memory formation after mild COVID-19. From the 5' RACE reads, TCRdb called clonotypes with MiXCR, one entry per CDR3 protein. The sample holds around 320,000 distinct CDR3 sequences, approximately 15% seen once. The sample taken for sequencing was PBMCs or a T cell subset sorted from them (not recorded which). The source of these receptors is a man between 18 and 35 years old who had mild COVID-19 (a few samples of this study predate the infection). Cell type and time point are not known. Both conserved end residues are part of each CDR3.

TRBV29-1	CSVRNLGQGSTDTQYF
TRBV4-3	CASSQDPQGRYEQYF
TRBV7-2	CASSLRHGVNYGYTF
TRBV7-2	CASSLNTGANEQFF
TRBV5-1	CASSSSGRANTGELFF
TRBV29-1	CSVGQSGLGETQYF
TRBV7-9	CASSRYRDHTEAFF
TRBV4-3	CASSPGQGVSNQPQHF
TRBV7-9	CASSVMDRELDEQYF
TRBV7-9	CASSSTGDGYTF
TRBV7-3	CASSPLPPSGGRGGTAGELFF
TRBV5-5	CASSLSVEQFF
TRBV7-9	CASRSYRGQKNYGYTF
TRBV6-5	CASSYITGTEAFF
TRBV6-2/TRBV6-3	CASSYWGAGELFF
TRBV7-2	CASSLEPPGADSNQPQHF
TRBV9	CASSDSATNEKLFF
TRBV7-8	CASSTRGLSPLHF
TRBV5-1	CASSLWAGSNEQFF
TRBV19	CASSPPRLASGAGELFF
TRBV11-2	CASSFGTANYGYTF
TRBV5-5	CASSPGTEAYEQYF
TRBV6-2/TRBV6-3	CASSPIAGRADTQYF
TRBV7-8	CASSLAYRDEKLFF
TRBV5-1	CASSSMTGQDNEQFF
TRBV4-1	CASRGGGHGYTF
TRBV10-3	CAISPREADTQYF
TRBV7-2	CASSLDGGRRNEKLFF
TRBV12-3/TRBV12-4	CASSGTALYEQYF
TRBV15	CATSRVHLAAQETQYF
TRBV12-3/TRBV12-4	CASTREDQPQHF
TRBV6-5	CASRTGAGSNQPQHF
TRBV6-1	CASSEGTSGVYQETQYF
TRBV6-5	CASSYSADRVGQPQHF